One and the same sample provided the 7 T cell receptor beta chains below, sequenced in a study of patients and donors after allogeneic stem cell transplantation. TCRdb reprocessed the RT-PCR reads with MiXCR, giving one entry per CDR3 protein. The sample consists of roughly 30,000 distinct CDR3 sequences, around 6.8% of them appearing once. The material sequenced was blood, either unsorted or a sorted T cell fraction (not recorded which). These receptors all stem from a human donor who was either an allogeneic HSCT recipient or a stem cell or donor lymphocyte infusion donor (not recorded which). It is not recorded whose cells these are; they may come from a transplant donor.

The V and J genes are TRBV20-1 and TRBJ2-3, with 7 positions matching TRBD2. Trimming cost V 5 bases and J 6 bases; bases outside gene matches: 5. This CDR3 is built from 12 residues. Germline CDR1 is DFQATT and CDR2 is SNEGSKA (reference sequence). The CDR3 DNA reads TGCAGTGCTCGGGACTATGCGGATACGCAGTATTTT. This encodes CSARDYADTQYF.

This clonotype was detected ten times or more. The rearrangement links TRBV29-1 to TRBJ1-1; perhaps TRBD1 as D (6 bases). Per the germline V gene, CDR1 is SQVTM and CDR2 is ANQGSEA. The V end lost 6 bases, the J end lost 6 bases, and 14 bases lay between the germline ends. The length of the CDR3 is 12 residues. The CDR3 spells CSVDRSGAEAFF. In nucleotides, the CDR3 is TGCAGCGTCGACAGGTCGGGGGCTGAAGCTTTCTTT. Complete variable domain (other parts from reference TRBV29-1 and TRBJ1-1): SAVISQKPSRDICQRGTSLTIQCQVDSQVTMMFWYRQQPGQSLTLIATANQGSEATYESGFVIDKFPISRPNLTFSTLTVSNMSPEDSSIYLCSVDRSGAEAFFGQGTRLTVV.

This clonotype was seen ten or more times. The chain uses TRBV28 and TRBJ1-4; possibly TRBD1 for D (6 bases). Germline V gene sequence: CDR1 MDHEN, CDR2 SYDVKM. CDR3 length: 18 residues. Between the trimmed V and J ends, which lost 6 bases and 5 bases, there was a span of 25 bases. This chain's CDR3 is CASRRTGGRLPPNEKLFF. DNA for the CDR3: TGTGCCAGCAGGCGGACCGGGGGGCGCCTACCCCCGAATGAAAAACTGTTTTTT.

In DNA, the CDR3 is TGCAGTGCTAGTGCGACTAGCGGGGTCACCGGGGAGCTGTTTTTT. Protein: CSASATSGVTGELFF. V usage is TRBV20-1 and J usage is TRBJ2-2; TRBD2 matches at 11 bases. V dropped 3 bases and J dropped 4; count of bases not matched to a gene: 4. Germline CDR1 and CDR2: DFQATT and SNEGSKA (reference sequence). The CDR3 runs to 15 residues.

This clonotype was counted many times. The chain has TRBV28 and TRBJ2-2; 12 bases line up with TRBD1. The CDR3 covers 15 residues. The germline V gene encodes CDR1 MDHEN and CDR2 SYDVKM. Trimming cost V 4 bases and J 4 bases; bases outside gene matches: 1. The CDR3 DNA reads TGTGCCAGCAGTTGGGGACAGGGGGCCACCGGGGAGCTGTTTTTT. This translates into CASSWGQGATGELFF.

The table lists this clonotype with many counts. CDR3 bases: TGCGCCAGCAGCCAACCCGACAGGGCCTACGAGCAGTACTTC. Translation: CASSQPDRAYEQYF. J is TRBJ2-7 and V is TRBV4-1; the match to TRBD1 covers 7 bases. The CDR3 is 14 amino acids. Germline lookup yields CDR1 MGHRA and CDR2 YSYEKL. V was pared by 2 bases and J by 2 bases, with 3 bases of the junction left unmatched.

This clonotype was counted many times. The chain combines TRBV5-1 with TRBJ1-3, with D hard to call. This CDR3 is 14 amino acids long. Trimming took off 1 base at V and 8 bases at J, with 13 bases between the two ends. Per the germline V gene, CDR1 is SGHRS and CDR2 is YFSETQ. The CDR3 DNA reads TGCGCCAGCAGCTTGAGGGCTCCCCGCGACACCATATATTTT. Translating gives CASSLRAPRDTIYF.